This TCR beta chain was sequenced during a study of vaccination effects on CD4 cells after COVID-19. CD4+ T cell isolation took place after about 11 days of culture. The germline V and J ends were trimmed by 4 bases and 1 base, with 9 bases remaining between them. The CDR3 runs 14 residues. The V gene's germline CDR1 is MNHEY and CDR2 SVGEGT. This clone has just a few counts. What it binds is unknown. Sequenced by immunoSEQ multiplex PCR; TCRdb stores in-frame clones only, minus some. The data contain 70,000 or so clones, roughly four fifths of them singletons. The sequences come from CD4+ T cells from PBMCs cultured without peptide, collected before COVID-19 vaccination. The receptor comes from a human donor who received a COVID-19 vaccine. V is TRBV6-2 or TRBV6-3 and J is TRBJ2-3; D may be TRBD1 (6 bases). In DNA, the CDR3 is TGTGCCAGCAGTTTCCGGACAGGCACAGATACGCAGTATTTT. Its translation: CASSFRTGTDTQYF.